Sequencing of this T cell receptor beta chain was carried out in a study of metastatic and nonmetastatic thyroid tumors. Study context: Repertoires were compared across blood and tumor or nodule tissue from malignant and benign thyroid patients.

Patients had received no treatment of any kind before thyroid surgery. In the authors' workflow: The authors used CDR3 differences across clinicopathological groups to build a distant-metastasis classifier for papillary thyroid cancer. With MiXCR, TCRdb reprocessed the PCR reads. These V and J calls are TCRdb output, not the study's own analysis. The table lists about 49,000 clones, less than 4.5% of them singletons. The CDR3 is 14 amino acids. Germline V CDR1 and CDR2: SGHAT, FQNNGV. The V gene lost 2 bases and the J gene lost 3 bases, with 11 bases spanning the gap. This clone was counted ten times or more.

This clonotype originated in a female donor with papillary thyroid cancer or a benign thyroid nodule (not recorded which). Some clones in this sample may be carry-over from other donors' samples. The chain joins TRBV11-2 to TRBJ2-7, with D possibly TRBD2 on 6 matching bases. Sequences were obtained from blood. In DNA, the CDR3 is TGTGCCAGCAGCTTATGGGGGGATAACTACGAGCAGTACTTC. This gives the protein CASSLWGDNYEQYF.